The rows below give T cell receptor beta chains drawn from one sample of a study of shared clonotypes between healthy human individuals. TCRdb's table, derived via immunoSEQ multiplex PCR, lists solely in-frame clones and lacks some. The sample includes 1.5 million to 1.9 million clones, around 98% seen only once; the top ten take about 0.45%. Source material: naive CD4+ T cells sorted from blood. Receptors originate from a man aged 30 to 39 in good health. Both conserved end residues are part of each CDR3. Fields, in order: V gene, clone size, J gene, D gene, CDR3 DNA, CDR3 protein. A D gene is named only where the DNA matches it firmly. For some rows the clone size is stated as once, few or many, or as a class when expanded; others skip it.

>TRBV14|-|TRBJ2-7|TRBD1
TGTGCCAGCAGCCCTCTGGGACAGGGGACCTACGAGCAGTACTTC
CASSPLGQGTYEQYF
>TRBV7-2|-|TRBJ2-3|TRBD2
TGTGCCAGCTCCTCAGGGACTAGCTTCTATACGCAGTATTTT
CASSSGTSFYTQYF
>TRBV11-2|-|TRBJ2-5|TRBD2
TGTGCCAGCACCCCCCGGCTAGCGGGAAACCAAGAGACCCAGTACTTC
CASTPRLAGNQETQYF
>TRBV27|-|TRBJ2-7|-
TGTGCCAGCAGTTTAACAGCGAACCACTACGAGCAGTACTTC
CASSLTANHYEQYF
>TRBV11-2|-|TRBJ2-3|TRBD2
TGTGCCAGCAGGATGGTGATAGCGGGAGCTTCTAGCACAGATACGCAGTATTTT
CASRMVIAGASSTDTQYF
>TRBV5-1|-|TRBJ2-1|TRBD2
TGCGCCAGCAGCTCCGGACTAGCGGGAAATAATGAGCAGTTCTTC
CASSSGLAGNNEQFF
>TRBV7-7|-|TRBJ2-5|-
TGTGCCAGCAGCCTACAGGGTGGGGGTTTCGAGACCCAGTACTTC
CASSLQGGGFETQYF
>TRBV5-4|-|TRBJ2-3|-
TGTGCCAGCAGCTTGCAAAGGGACAGCACAGATACGCAGTATTTT
CASSLQRDSTDTQYF
>TRBV28|-|TRBJ1-1|TRBD1
TGTGCCACCAGGGGGCCGATCTGGACGAACACTGAAGCTTTCTTT
CATRGPIWTNTEAFF
>TRBV6-5|-|TRBJ2-5|-
TGTGCCAGCAGTTGGCAGGCGAGTAAAGAGACCCAGTACTTC
CASSWQASKETQYF
>TRBV27|-|TRBJ2-7|-
TGTGCCAGCAGTATCGGAGGGGGGGTTTACGAGCAGTACTTC
CASSIGGGVYEQYF
>TRBV18|once|TRBJ2-7|-
TGTGCCAGCTCAACCAGACCGGGAAGGGCCTACGAGCAGTACTTC
CASSTRPGRAYEQYF
>TRBV19|-|TRBJ2-3|-
TGTGCCAGTAGTATCCCCGGGAACTGGGGCACAGATACGCAGTATTTT
CASSIPGNWGTDTQYF
>TRBV15|-|TRBJ2-7|TRBD1
TGTGCCACCAGCAGAGATCTCGGGACAGCAACCTACGAGCAGTACTTC
CATSRDLGTATYEQYF
>TRBV5-6|-|TRBJ2-4|TRBD2
TGTGCCAGCAGTGATGGACTAGCGGGAGTGATAAACATTCAGTACTTC
CASSDGLAGVINIQYF
>TRBV11-2|-|TRBJ2-2|TRBD1
TGTGCCAGCAGGACACCGGGACAGGGGTCCGGGGAGCTGTTTTTT
CASRTPGQGSGELFF
>TRBV25-1|-|TRBJ2-1|TRBD1
TGTGCCAGCAGTGACCGGGACAGGTTGCCGTACAATGAGCAGTTCTTC
CASSDRDRLPYNEQFF
>TRBV2|-|TRBJ2-5|TRBD1
TGTGCCGCCGGACAGGGGTGGGAGACCCAGTACTTC
CAAGQGWETQYF
>TRBV11-3|-|TRBJ2-5|-
TGTGCCAGCAGCTTAGGTGGGGTGACGGACCAGCGGGCCCAGTACTTC
CASSLGGVTDQRAQYF